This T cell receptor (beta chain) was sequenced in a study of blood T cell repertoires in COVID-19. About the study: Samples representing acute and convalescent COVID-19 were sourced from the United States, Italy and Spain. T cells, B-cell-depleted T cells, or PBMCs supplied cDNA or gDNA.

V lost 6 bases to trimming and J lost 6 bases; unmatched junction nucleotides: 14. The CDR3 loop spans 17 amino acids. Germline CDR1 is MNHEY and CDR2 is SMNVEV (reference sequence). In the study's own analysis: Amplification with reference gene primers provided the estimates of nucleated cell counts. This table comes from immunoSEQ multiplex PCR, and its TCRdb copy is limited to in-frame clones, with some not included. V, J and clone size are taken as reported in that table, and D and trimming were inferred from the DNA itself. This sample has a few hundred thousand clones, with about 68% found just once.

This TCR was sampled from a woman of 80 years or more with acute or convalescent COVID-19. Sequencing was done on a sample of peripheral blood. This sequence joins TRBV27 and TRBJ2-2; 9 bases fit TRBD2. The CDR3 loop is CASSPSVRAGGPGELFF. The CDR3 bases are TGTGCCAGCAGCCCCTCAGTCCGGGCGGGGGGGCCCGGGGAGCTGTTTTTT.